The sample holds many counts of the clone carrying this T cell receptor (beta chain). The antigen is unknown. This sample is drawn from a study of beta chain features in type 1 diabetes. Points from the study as a whole: Possible PCR preference for shorter templates applied equally to patients and controls. High-TCR-expressing cells could be over-represented by cDNA sequencing.

CDR3 length: 13 residues. Deletions cut 5 bases from V and 2 bases from J, with 9 bases between. The germline gives CDR1 MNHEY, CDR2 SMNVEV (reference sequence). TCRB transcripts that were expressed got sequenced, as all of the isolated RNA had been reverse transcribed. For naive, central memory and regulatory T cell samples, reads averaged roughly 3.7 million. Data came from immunoSEQ multiplex PCR; TCRdb stores just in-frame clones and leaves some out. The profile covers around 320,000 clones, with around 15% appearing a single time and 6.7% taken by the ten largest. The receptor was isolated from a man aged 25 to 40 in good health. This chain joins TRBV27 and TRBJ1-1, with D hard to call. Input material: central memory CD4+ T cells from blood. Here the CDR3 DNA reads TGTGCCAGCAGTGGTAGACACAACACTGAAGCTTTCTTT. This codes for CASSGRHNTEAFF.